The 23 T cell receptor beta chains below come from one sample, sequenced in a study of T cells in Graves' hyperthyroidism and ophthalmopathy. Researchers amplified the TCR beta CDR3 regions from RNA transcripts. An initial round of RT-PCR targeting the TCR CDR3 relied on the HTBI primer set. TCRdb ran MiXCR on the multiplex PCR reads and lists one entry per CDR3 protein. The repertoire holds more than 300,000 distinct CDR3 sequences, with roughly 14% as singletons. Sequenced sample: blood. Receptors were obtained from a woman under 40 with Graves' hyperthyroidism.

This clonotype was seen more than once but under ten times. The rearrangement uses TRBV6-2 or TRBV6-3 and TRBJ1-2; 9 bases agree with TRBD1. The V and J ends lost 5 bases and 0 bases, in that order; junction bases with no gene match: 4. The CDR3 totals 15 residues. Germline-derived CDR1 and CDR2 are MNHEY and SVGEGT. CDR3: CASSRGQGPNYGYTF. In DNA form, the CDR3 reads TGTGCCAGCAGTCGTGGACAGGGGCCTAACTATGGCTACACCTTC.

At least ten counts were recorded for this clonotype. The chain employs TRBV7-2 and TRBJ1-5; 7 bases map to TRBD1. This CDR3 comprises 15 residues. Germline V gene sequence: CDR1 SGHTA, CDR2 FQGNSA. The junction had 11 bases not matched to a gene; V was cut back by 5 bases and J by 7 bases. Here the CDR3 DNA reads TGTGCCAGCAGCCTCACGTTGACAGGGCAACAGCCCCAGCATTTT. It specifies CASSLTLTGQQPQHF.

The rearrangement uses TRBV6-1 and TRBJ2-1; 12 positions agree with TRBD2. The CDR3 covers 14 residues. Unmatched junction bases numbered 6, after V lost 7 bases and J lost 8 bases. Germline CDR1 MNHNS, CDR2 SASEGT. The CDR3 sequence: CASTLAGGRDEQFF. For the CDR3, the DNA is TGTGCCAGCACACTAGCGGGGGGTCGGGATGAGCAGTTCTTC.

This clonotype was counted a few times. This sequence joins TRBV5-1 and TRBJ2-1, with a tentative D call TRBD2 (6 bases). The CDR3 has 17 residues. V lost 4 bases and J lost 5, with 22 bases in between. Germline CDR1 SGHRS, CDR2 YFSETQ. The CDR3 reads CASSLQNPLATNNEQFF. The CDR3 bases are TGCGCCAGCAGCCTACAAAACCCACTAGCAACCAACAATGAGCAGTTCTTC.

This clonotype was detected ten times or more. The DNA is left out, because the CDR3 cannot be placed on it with certainty; the CDR3 is given as TCRdb lists it. The genes are TRBV19 and TRBJ2-5; TRBD1 was called by the table and not checked on the DNA. Germline V CDR1 and CDR2: LNHDA, SQIVND (reference sequence). The CDR3 length equals 14 residues, ends included. CDR3 amino acids: CASTSDGTQETQYF.

J is TRBJ2-5 and V is TRBV6-1; perhaps D is TRBD1 or TRBD2 (5 bases each). Trimming took 3 bases from V and 4 from J, leaving 15 bases between them. The CDR3 extends over 15 amino acids. Germline loops: CDR1 MNHNS, CDR2 SASEGT. CDR3 sequence reads: CASSDEPGSRETQYF. CDR3 sequence (DNA): TGTGCCAGCAGTGACGAGCCAGGGAGTCGAGAGACCCAGTACTTC.

The chain joins TRBV19 to TRBJ2-2; 7 positions match TRBD1. Trimming cost V 6 bases and J 5 bases; bases outside gene matches: 9. CDR3 length: 15 amino acids. CDR1 is LNHDA, CDR2 SQIVND, per germline (reference sequence). The CDR3 is CASRTLDRITGELFF. The DNA of the CDR3 is TGTGCCAGTAGAACTTTGGACAGGATTACCGGGGAGCTGTTTTTT.

The V and J genes are TRBV9 and TRBJ2-6; 7 bases agree with TRBD1. V shed 3 bases, J shed 4 bases, and the junction held 16 bases outside the gene matches. CDR1 and CDR2 (germline): SGDLS, YYNGEE. The CDR3 spans 19 residues. CDR3 coding DNA: TGTGCCAGCAGCGCTACCCGGGGACAGCTTGGTCTCGGGGCCAACGTCCTGACTTTC. As protein: CASSATRGQLGLGANVLTF.

This clonotype was counted at least ten times. The rearrangement links TRBV27 to TRBJ2-7; the D is unclear. V lost 4 bases to trimming and J lost 2 bases, with 15 bases between them. This CDR3 is built from 15 residues. Germline V lookup: CDR1 MNHEY, CDR2 SMNVEV (reference sequence). In DNA form, the CDR3 reads TGTGCCAGCAGTTCCTCTAGGTTCGGAGCCTACGAGCAGTACTTC. This encodes CASSSSRFGAYEQYF.

The J gene is TRBJ2-7, the V gene TRBV5-5; D is uncertain. Trimming removed 0 bases at V and 3 bases at J, with 4 bases between. CDR3 length: 12 residues. CDR1 SGHKS and CDR2 YYEKEE come from the germline V gene (reference sequence). The CDR3 sequence is CASSLVVYEQYF. For the CDR3, the DNA is TGTGCCAGCAGCTTGGTCGTCTACGAGCAGTACTTC. Full variable domain (outside the CDR3, taken from reference TRBV5-5 and TRBJ2-7): DAGVTQSPTHLIKTRGQQVTLRCSPISGHKSVSWYQQVLGQGPQFIFQYYEKEERGRGNFPDRFSARQFPNYSSELNVNALLLGDSALYLCASSLVVYEQYFGPGTRLTVT.

This clonotype was picked up many times. The V gene is TRBV20-1, the J gene TRBJ2-7; D is possibly TRBD2 (5 bases). CDR3 length equals 13 residues. Trimming stripped 3 bases from V and 1 base from J, with 10 bases between. Germline loops: CDR1 DFQATT, CDR2 SNEGSKA (reference sequence). The CDR3 here is CSARELASYEQYF. CDR3 DNA: TGCAGTGCTAGGGAGCTAGCATCCTACGAGCAGTACTTC.

The table lists this clonotype with many counts. V usage is TRBV7-2 and J usage is TRBJ2-4; D perhaps matches TRBD2 (5 bases). Per the germline V gene, CDR1 is SGHTA and CDR2 is FQGNSA. Trimming pared 5 bases from V and 6 bases from J, leaving 23 bases between. The CDR3 extends over 17 amino acids. CDR3 nucleotide sequence: TGTGCCAGCAGCCTCGGCCCGTTCGTGGGAGAGGTAAACATTCAGTACTTC. Its translation: CASSLGPFVGEVNIQYF. Looking up the rest from reference TRBV7-2 and TRBJ2-4 gives the full variable domain: GAGVSQSPSNKVTEKGKDVELRCDPISGHTALYWYRQSLGQGLEFLIYFQGNSAPDKSGLPSDRFSAERTGGSVSTLTIQRTQQEDSAVYLCASSLGPFVGEVNIQYFGAGTRLSVL.

This clonotype was counted at least ten times. This rearrangement joins TRBV20-1 to TRBJ2-5; 9 bases line up with TRBD2. The CDR3 contains 13 residues. V trimming: 6 bases; J trimming: 4 bases; junction bases outside the gene matches: 6. Germline CDR1 DFQATT, CDR2 SNEGSKA (reference sequence). DNA of the CDR3: TGCAGTGCCCGTAGCGGGAGTACAGAGACCCAGTACTTC. Translating gives CSARSGSTETQYF.

This rearrangement joins TRBV15 to TRBJ2-2; possibly TRBD2 for D (7 bases). With 0 bases removed from V and 4 bases from J, the gap between germline ends came to 9 bases. Germline CDR1 is LNHNV and CDR2 is YYDKDF (reference sequence). The CDR3 runs to 15 residues. The CDR3 protein is CATSREGGLTGELFF. The CDR3 coding sequence is TGTGCCACCAGCAGAGAGGGGGGGCTCACCGGGGAGCTGTTTTTT.

This clonotype was picked up many times. V and J are TRBV20-1 and TRBJ2-1; 12 bases map to TRBD2. There are 14 residues in the CDR3. The V segment lost 5 bases and the J segment 8 bases; nucleotides outside the gene matches: 7. Germline assignment: CDR1 DFQATT and CDR2 SNEGSKA (reference sequence). As DNA, the CDR3 is TGCAGTGCTCCCTCCGGACTAGCGGGATATGAGCAGTTCTTC. Amino acids: CSAPSGLAGYEQFF.

This clonotype was counted a few times. This chain uses TRBV19 with TRBJ2-5; D could derive from TRBD1 or TRBD2 (6 bases each). The CDR3 contains 15 residues. CDR1 and CDR2 from the germline V gene are LNHDA and SQIVND (reference sequence). With 1 base removed from V and 5 bases from J, the gap between germline ends came to 14 bases. The CDR3, as DNA: TGTGCCAGTAGTATAGTCGGGGGCAGCGGCGAGACCCAGTACTTC. Its translation is CASSIVGGSGETQYF.

The chain joins TRBV28 to TRBJ2-3; possibly TRBD1 for D (6 bases). CDR1 MDHEN and CDR2 SYDVKM come from the germline V gene. The CDR3 runs 13 residues. The germline V and J ends were trimmed by 3 bases and 6 bases, with 10 bases remaining between them. The chain's CDR3 is CASSFVGADTQYF. In DNA, the CDR3 is TGTGCCAGCAGTTTTGTGGGGGCGGATACGCAGTATTTT.

CDR3 DNA: TGCAGCGTTGAGACCGTTGGAGATCTCGACATTCAGTACTTC. This translates into CSVETVGDLDIQYF. The rearrangement links TRBV29-1 to TRBJ2-4; no definite D call. The V gene lost 3 bases and the J gene lost 8 bases, with 17 bases spanning the gap. The germline gives CDR1 SQVTM, CDR2 ANQGSEA. This CDR3 contains 14 residues.

This clonotype was seen repeatedly, ten times or more. The chain has TRBV12-3 or TRBV12-4 and TRBJ2-1; D is possibly TRBD1 or TRBD2 (6 bases each). Trimming shortened V by 3 bases and J by 7 bases, and 19 bases separated the two germline ends. The CDR3 is 16 residues long. The CDR3 loop reads CASSFLSGGDGNEQFF. DNA for the CDR3: TGTGCCAGCAGTTTCCTGTCCGGGGGCGATGGGAATGAGCAGTTCTTC.

About this clonotype itself: One junction end disagrees with the germline gene, perhaps due to a read error. The chain carries TRBV9 and TRBJ2-3, with D unclear. The CDR3 has 13 amino acids. The germline gives CDR1 SGDLS, CDR2 YYNGEE. The CDR3 is CASSVAPLDTRYF. The DNA for the CDR3 is TGTGCCAGCAGCGTAGCTCCCCTTGATACGCGGTATTTT.

This clonotype was detected ten times or more. CDR3 sequence: CASSGTTGTYEQYF. The CDR3 region has the DNA TGTGCCAGCAGTGGGACGACAGGGACCTACGAGCAGTACTTC. J is TRBJ2-7 and V is TRBV12-3 or TRBV12-4; 7 nucleotides line up with TRBD1. The CDR3 consists of 14 residues. Losses at the gene ends were 5 bases for V and 2 bases for J; bases not matched to a gene: 6.

This clonotype was counted many times. The CDR3 sequence is CASSLMSGDEQYF. The CDR3 nucleotides read TGTGCCAGCAGCTTAATGTCCGGGGACGAGCAGTACTTC. The rearrangement links TRBV7-3 to TRBJ2-7; D is possibly TRBD2 (5 bases). Germline V gene sequence: CDR1 SGHTA, CDR2 FQGTGA. The CDR3 length is 13 residues. Between the trimmed V and J ends, which lost 1 base and 5 bases, there was a span of 9 bases.

Ten or more counts support this clonotype. This rearrangement joins TRBV28 to TRBJ2-7; D is possibly TRBD1 (6 bases). Trimming removed 1 base at V and 0 bases at J, with 13 bases between. CDR1 and CDR2 from the germline V gene are MDHEN and SYDVKM. The CDR3 spans 16 residues. This CDR3 is CASSLSGTFSSYEQYF. CDR3 sequence (DNA): TGTGCCAGCAGTTTATCCGGGACATTCAGCTCCTACGAGCAGTACTTC.